The clone carrying this T cell receptor beta chain was seen repeatedly, ten times or more. Its specificity is not known. RNA isolated from unsorted whole blood supplied the blood RNA, with germline DNA also extracted. The CDR3 is made up of 13 amino acids. The germline gives CDR1 SQVTM, CDR2 ANQGSEA. V dropped 6 bases and J dropped 1 base, with 7 bases sitting between them. The input was approximately 0.45 ug total RNA; TCR beta cDNA was made from it with a constant-region primer. Modified slightly, ARM-PCR produced TCR beta libraries over three nested multiplex PCR rounds. In the first two PCR rounds, TRBV1-TRBV30 forward primers were paired with a C-beta reverse primer, and each round lasted approximately 9 cycles. TCRdb re-called the multiplex PCR reads with MiXCR, one entry per CDR3 protein. The data contain fewer than 350,000 distinct CDR3 sequences, 50% to 70% of them singletons. The data stem from a study of tumor-infiltrating lymphocytes in primary liver carcinoma. Overall study: Regardless of tissue type, samples showed similar yields of roughly 3.5 to 7.13 million productive TCRbeta reads.

Regarding the study as a whole: Unsorted bulk sampling ruled out any CD4+ versus CD8+ repertoire comparison. Overlap in tumor-adjacent and tumor-blood pairs fell below that of tumor region pairs. Tumor samples exhibited a significantly greater top-250-clone fraction than blood samples (p = 0.039).

Sequences were obtained from peripheral blood. The receptor comes from a man aged 35-49 years with primary liver carcinoma and hepatitis B virus infection. The chain combines TRBV29-1 with TRBJ1-6; perhaps TRBD1 as D (5 bases). The CDR3 bases are TGCAGCGTCAGGGAATCCTATAATTCACCCCTCCACTTT. Translated: CSVRESYNSPLHF.